This paragraph covers one T cell receptor (beta chain) sequence. Its antigen remains unidentified. Looked up from germline, CDR1 is LGHDT and CDR2 is YNNKEL (reference sequence). Trimming took off 4 bases at V and 7 bases at J, with 14 bases between the two ends. The CDR3 has 14 amino acids. This specimen comes from a study of type 1 regulatory T cells. Overall study context: T-allo10 is an in vitro-generated, Tr1-enriched CD4 T cell product specific for alloantigen.

A single record per CDR3 protein comes from TCRdb applying MiXCR to the reads. The sample lists around 23,000 distinct CDR3 sequences, roughly 50% occurring once. Sequenced material: cultured T cells, either the whole culture or a sorted T cell fraction (not recorded which). This rearrangement joins TRBV3-1 to TRBJ2-1, with D possibly matching TRBD1 (6 bases). This TCR came from a human donor in good health. CDR3: CASSLGTGRNEQFF. As DNA, the CDR3 is TGTGCCAGCAGCCTTGGAACAGGGCGAAATGAGCAGTTCTTC.